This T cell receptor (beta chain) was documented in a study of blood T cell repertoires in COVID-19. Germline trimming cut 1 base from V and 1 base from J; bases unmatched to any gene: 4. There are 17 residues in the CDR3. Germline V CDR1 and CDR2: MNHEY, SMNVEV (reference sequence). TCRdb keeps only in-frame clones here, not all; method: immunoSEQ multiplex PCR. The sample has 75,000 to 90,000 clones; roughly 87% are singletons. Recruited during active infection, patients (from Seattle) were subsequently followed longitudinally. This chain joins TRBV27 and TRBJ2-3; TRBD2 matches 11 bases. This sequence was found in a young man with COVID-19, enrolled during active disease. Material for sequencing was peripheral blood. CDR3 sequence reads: CASSLFGTSGRTDTQYF. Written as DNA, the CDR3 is TGTGCCAGCAGTTTATTCGGGACTAGCGGACGCACAGATACGCAGTATTTT.